This T cell receptor beta chain was retrieved from a study of Graves' ophthalmopathy and Graves' hyperthyroidism. Hyperthyroidism in these 18- to 65-year-old patients was newly diagnosed, lasting under 2 months. Other autoimmune diseases, uncontrolled infections, pregnancy or lactation ruled patients out of participation. V shed 7 bases and J shed 0 bases, with 15 bases lying between them. Germline CDR1 and CDR2: SGHTA and FQGNSA. CDR3 length: 15 amino acids. TCR beta CDR3 regions were amplified from RNA transcripts. First-round RT-PCR with HTBI primers preceded a second-round multiplex PCR. TCRdb called the multiplex PCR reads again in MiXCR, with one record for every CDR3 protein. The data show some 1.1 million distinct CDR3 sequences, about 38% seen once. Whole-study results and caveats: In blood, most expanded thyroid clonotypes above 0.001 frequency were also detected. Ophthalmopathy progression predictions by the model showed approximately 79% specificity and about 70% sensitivity.

This clonotype was found many times. Its specificity is unknown. The material sequenced was peripheral blood or thyroid tissue (not recorded which). This receptor was identified in an adult man with Graves' hyperthyroidism. The V call is TRBV7-2, the J call TRBJ1-1; D may be TRBD1 (6 bases). CDR3 amino acids: CASTIGGRVNTEAFF. The DNA of the CDR3 is TGTGCCAGCACCATCGGGGGCAGGGTGAACACTGAAGCTTTCTTT.